This T cell receptor beta chain was identified in a study of response to subunit inactivated influenza vaccine. Overall study findings and caveats: Each seasonal influenza vaccination, the authors suggested, recruits few new T cells.

This clonotype was observed a handful of times. Its antigen is still unknown. V was clipped by 6 bases and J by 3 bases; unmatched bases: 7. The CDR3 runs to 15 residues. Germline V gives CDR1 MNHNS, CDR2 SASEGT. TCRdb itself ran the RT-PCR reads through MiXCR, one entry per CDR3 protein. The table has under 950,000 distinct CDR3 sequences, 21% seen once. The receptor was isolated from a man aged 50 or older who received an inactivated influenza vaccine. The source material was PBMCs from blood, sampled more than 4 days after vaccination. This chain joins TRBV6-1 and TRBJ1-2; the match to TRBD1 covers 10 bases. In DNA, the CDR3 is TGTGCCAGCAGCTCACTGGGACAGGGGCACTATGGCTACACCTTC. Encoded protein: CASSSLGQGHYGYTF.